This TCR beta chain appears in the sequencing data of a study of shared clonotypes between healthy human individuals. Study-wide results and caveats: Expectations were that clonotype sharing among donors would be affected by sequencing depth. Sharing across a handful of donors was seen in 5% to 5.5% of naive CD4 clonotypes. Represented diversity, genetic and exposure-history alike, was limited by few donors. Clonotypes not shared had lower generation probabilities than those common to all four donors.

The germline V and J ends were trimmed by 4 bases and 3 bases, with 13 bases remaining between them. The CDR3 loop spans 15 amino acids. Germline CDR1 and CDR2: SGHRS and YFSETQ. Sequencing used immunoSEQ multiplex PCR; TCRdb keeps in-frame clones, though not all of them. The sample shows 550,000 to 850,000 clones, over 60% of them seen only once. About this clone itself: Antigen: not known.

The origin of this receptor is a woman in her 30s in good health. The rearrangement links TRBV5-1 to TRBJ2-2; D assignment may be TRBD1 or TRBD2 (5 bases each). Source material: memory CD4+ T cells sorted from blood. This sample's subset: CD45RA-negative fraction. The CDR3 loop reads CASSLRDPYTGELFF. In nucleotides, the CDR3 is TGCGCCAGCAGCCTCCGGGACCCATACACCGGGGAGCTGTTTTTT.